A selection of T cell receptor beta chains follows, all from one sample in a study of monozygotic twins with inflammatory bowel disease. TCRdb re-called the 5' RACE reads and catalogs CDR3 proteins one per entry, DNA excluded. This listing includes around 380,000 distinct CDR3 sequences. The sample was blood. The receptors were sampled from a human donor with ulcerative colitis or Crohn's disease, or a healthy co-twin of an affected twin (not recorded which). CDR3s include the opening cysteine and the closing phenylalanine or tryptophan.

j_gene,v_gene,CDR3aa
TRBJ1-4,TRBV5-1,CASSRDRGNEKLFF
TRBJ2-1,TRBV2,CASSEGLSNEQFF
TRBJ1-2,TRBV5-1,CASSLDSAPSGYTF
TRBJ1-1,TRBV25-1,CASTQRANMGLGDEAFF
TRBJ2-3,TRBV20-1,CSARTSGATDTQYF
TRBJ2-1,TRBV5-4,CASSTTAGNNEQFF
TRBJ2-5,TRBV5-1,CASSFGTSGGNFQETQYF
TRBJ2-3,TRBV20-1,CSASRPGGRTDTQYF
TRBJ1-3,TRBV7-2,CASSLQGITGNTIYF
TRBJ1-5,TRBV2,CASSEIQGAPQHF
TRBJ2-1,TRBV5-1,CASSLVREAYNEQFF
TRBJ1-1,TRBV4-1,CASSQDYHPLGQLNTEAFF
TRBJ2-1,TRBV11-2,CASSLVRGPREQFF
TRBJ1-4,TRBV20-1,CSANPTGAPSANEKLFF
TRBJ2-5,TRBV5-1,CASTILRTGRQETQYF
TRBJ2-7,TRBV18,CASSPTGELYEQYF
TRBJ1-5,TRBV15,CATSREADQPQHF
TRBJ2-5,TRBV5-1,CASSPTQWQETQYF
TRBJ1-5,TRBV6-1,CASTYLWGNQPQHF
TRBJ1-1,TRBV12-3/TRBV12-4,CASSPDGQGTEAFF
TRBJ2-2,TRBV18,CASSQLGGPNTGELFF
TRBJ1-2,TRBV30,CAWSFHYGYTF
TRBJ2-3,TRBV29-1,CSVEDLGLAASTDTQYF
TRBJ2-1,TRBV5-1,CASSSPMDNEQFF
TRBJ2-5,TRBV7-2,CASTPTSGAIQETQYF
TRBJ2-1,TRBV20-1,CSARDGRGQFF
TRBJ2-1,TRBV6-2/TRBV6-3,CASSYSGGVGYNEQFF
TRBJ1-1,TRBV4-3,CASSHRGQTAEAFF
TRBJ1-1,TRBV5-1,CASSLDRSYTEAFF
TRBJ2-5,TRBV20-1,CSARDSLAVGETQYF
TRBJ2-5,TRBV6-2/TRBV6-3,CASSYLPGKPGKETQYF
TRBJ2-7,TRBV5-8,CASSLARGRGF
TRBJ2-7,TRBV7-2,CASSLGQRYEQYF
TRBJ2-5,TRBV24-1,CATGQGHKETQYF
TRBJ2-7,TRBV28,CASSSGSKLTYEQYF
TRBJ2-3,TRBV5-1,CASSLDGETDTQYF
TRBJ2-3,TRBV18,CASSPPLNPDTQYF
TRBJ2-1,TRBV12-3/TRBV12-4,CASSNPGTSDEQFF
TRBJ1-2,TRBV30,CAWGRAGTGGVGYTF
TRBJ2-7,TRBV9,CASSVELAPREQYF
TRBJ2-2,TRBV18,CASSPLAGVTGELFF
TRBJ2-1,TRBV18,CASSPSAGPFNEQFF
TRBJ2-7,TRBV9,CASSPSTRGPYEQYF
TRBJ2-3,TRBV9,CASSPGSAGTDTQYF
TRBJ2-1,TRBV3-1,CASKPGLAVKNEQFF
TRBJ1-1,TRBV20-1,CSAYLRGNTEAFF
TRBJ2-7,TRBV7-2,CASSSPSGGGTTYEQYF
TRBJ2-7,TRBV28,CASFLRYSSYEQYF
TRBJ1-4,TRBV4-1,CASSQDRGQAREKLFF
TRBJ1-6,TRBV7-2,CASSLQGELSPLHF
TRBJ2-3,TRBV7-9,CASSFERDRGADTQYF
TRBJ2-1,TRBV3-1,CASSPTGTSSGLNEQFF
TRBJ1-3,TRBV20-1,CSARDPLSPKNTIYF
TRBJ2-7,TRBV29-1,CSVGVDRGTYEQYF
TRBJ2-6,TRBV27,CASSPLGTGANVLTF
TRBJ2-6,TRBV12-3/TRBV12-4,CASARAVSSGANVLTF
TRBJ2-7,TRBV7-3,CASSLGGGPNYEQYF
TRBJ1-6,TRBV18,CASSPDRVPSPLHF